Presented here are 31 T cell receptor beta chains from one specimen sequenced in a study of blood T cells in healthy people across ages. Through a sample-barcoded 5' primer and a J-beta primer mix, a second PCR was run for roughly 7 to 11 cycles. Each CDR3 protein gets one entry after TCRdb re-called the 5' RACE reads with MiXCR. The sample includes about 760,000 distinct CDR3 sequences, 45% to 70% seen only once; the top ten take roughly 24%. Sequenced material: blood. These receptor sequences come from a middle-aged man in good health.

The CDR3 DNA is TGTGCCAGCAGCTTAGGCCCGACAGTTAACTATGGCTACACCTTC. Translated, it gives CASSLGPTVNYGYTF. V and J are TRBV11-2 and TRBJ1-2; D might be TRBD1 (5 bases). The CDR3 length is 15 residues. Deletions cut 1 base from V and 1 base from J, with 10 bases between. Per the germline V gene, CDR1 is SGHAT and CDR2 is FQNNGV.

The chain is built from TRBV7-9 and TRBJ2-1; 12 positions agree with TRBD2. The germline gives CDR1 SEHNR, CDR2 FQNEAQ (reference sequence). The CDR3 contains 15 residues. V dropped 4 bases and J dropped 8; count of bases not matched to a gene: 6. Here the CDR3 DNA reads TGTGCCAGCAGCTCAACTAGCGGGAGGTCTCATGAGCAGTTCTTC. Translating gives CASSSTSGRSHEQFF.

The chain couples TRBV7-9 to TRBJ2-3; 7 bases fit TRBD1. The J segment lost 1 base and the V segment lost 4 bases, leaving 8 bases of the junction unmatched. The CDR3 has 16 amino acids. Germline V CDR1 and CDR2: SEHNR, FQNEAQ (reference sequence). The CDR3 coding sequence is TGTGCCAGCAGCTATACTACAGGGGTCCGCACAGATACGCAGTATTTT. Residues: CASSYTTGVRTDTQYF.

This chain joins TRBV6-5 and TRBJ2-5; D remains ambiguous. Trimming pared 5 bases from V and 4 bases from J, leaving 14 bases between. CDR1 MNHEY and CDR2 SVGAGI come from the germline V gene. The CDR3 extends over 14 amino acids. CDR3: CASSATFSRETQYF. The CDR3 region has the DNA TGTGCCAGCAGTGCTACGTTTTCAAGAGAGACCCAGTACTTC.

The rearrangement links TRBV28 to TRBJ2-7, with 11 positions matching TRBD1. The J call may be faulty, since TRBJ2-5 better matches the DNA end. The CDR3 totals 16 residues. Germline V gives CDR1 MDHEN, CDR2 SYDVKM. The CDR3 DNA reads TGTGCCAGCAGTTCAATCGGGACAGGGGGGAAAGAGACCCAGTACTTC. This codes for CASSSIGTGGKETQYF.

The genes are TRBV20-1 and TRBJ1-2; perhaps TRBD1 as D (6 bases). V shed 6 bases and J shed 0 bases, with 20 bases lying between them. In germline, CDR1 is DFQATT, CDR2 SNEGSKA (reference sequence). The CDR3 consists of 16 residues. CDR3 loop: CSAPPSTGYPNYGYTF. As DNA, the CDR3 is TGCAGTGCCCCACCGTCGACAGGTTATCCTAACTATGGCTACACCTTC.

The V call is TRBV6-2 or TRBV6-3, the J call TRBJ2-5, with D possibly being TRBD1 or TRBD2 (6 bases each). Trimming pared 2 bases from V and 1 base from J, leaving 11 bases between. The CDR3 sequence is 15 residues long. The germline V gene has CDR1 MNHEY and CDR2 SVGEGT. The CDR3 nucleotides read TGTGCCAGCAGTTACATCGGAGGGGGCCAAGAGACCCAGTACTTC. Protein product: CASSYIGGGQETQYF.

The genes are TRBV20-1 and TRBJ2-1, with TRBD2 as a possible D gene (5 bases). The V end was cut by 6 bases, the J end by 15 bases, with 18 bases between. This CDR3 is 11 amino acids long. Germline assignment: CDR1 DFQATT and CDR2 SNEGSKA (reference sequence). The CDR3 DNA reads TGCAGTGCGCGTGAGGGCAGCATCTGGTTCTTC. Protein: CSAREGSIWFF.

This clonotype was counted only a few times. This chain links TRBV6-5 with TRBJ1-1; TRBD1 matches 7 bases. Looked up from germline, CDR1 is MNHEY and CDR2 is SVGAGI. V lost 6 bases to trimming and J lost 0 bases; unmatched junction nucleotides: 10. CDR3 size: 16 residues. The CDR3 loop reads CASRAGTVDMNTEAFF. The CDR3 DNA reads TGTGCCAGCAGGGCCGGGACAGTCGATATGAACACTGAAGCTTTCTTT.

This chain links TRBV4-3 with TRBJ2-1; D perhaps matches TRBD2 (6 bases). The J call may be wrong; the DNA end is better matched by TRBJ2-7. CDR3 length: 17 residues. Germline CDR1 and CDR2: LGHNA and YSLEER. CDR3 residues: CASSRDSPSASYNEQYF. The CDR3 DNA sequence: TGCGCCAGCAGCCGAGATTCCCCTAGCGCTTCCTACAATGAGCAGTACTTC.

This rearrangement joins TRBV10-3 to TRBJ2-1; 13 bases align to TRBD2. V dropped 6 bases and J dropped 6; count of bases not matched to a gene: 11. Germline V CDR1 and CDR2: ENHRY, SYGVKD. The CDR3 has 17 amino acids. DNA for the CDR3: TGTGCCATCAGCGTCGGACTAGCGGGAGCGGGGGTCAATGAGCAGTTCTTC. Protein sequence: CAISVGLAGAGVNEQFF.

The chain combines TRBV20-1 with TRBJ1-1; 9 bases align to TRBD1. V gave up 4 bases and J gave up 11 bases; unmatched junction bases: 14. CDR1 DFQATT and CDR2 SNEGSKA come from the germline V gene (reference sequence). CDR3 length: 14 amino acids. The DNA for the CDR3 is TGCAGTGCTATAAATTTTGGGACAGGGATAGTTGCTTTCTTT. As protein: CSAINFGTGIVAFF.

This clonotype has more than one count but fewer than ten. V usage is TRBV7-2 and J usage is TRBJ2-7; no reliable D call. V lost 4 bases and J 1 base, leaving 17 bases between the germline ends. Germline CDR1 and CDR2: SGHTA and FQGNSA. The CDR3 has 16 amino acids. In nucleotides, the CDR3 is TGTGCCAGCAGCTCTGAATCGGGCGAATTGTCCTACGAGCAGTACTTC. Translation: CASSSESGELSYEQYF. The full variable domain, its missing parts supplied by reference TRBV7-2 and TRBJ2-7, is GAGVSQSPSNKVTEKGKDVELRCDPISGHTALYWYRQSLGQGLEFLIYFQGNSAPDKSGLPSDRFSAERTGGSVSTLTIQRTQQEDSAVYLCASSSESGELSYEQYFGPGTRLTVT.

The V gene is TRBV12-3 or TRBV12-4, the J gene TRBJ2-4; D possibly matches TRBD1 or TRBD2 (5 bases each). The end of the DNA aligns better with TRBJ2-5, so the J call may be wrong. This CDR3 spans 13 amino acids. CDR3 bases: TGTGCCAGCAGTTCGGGGACCCAAGAGACCCAGTACTTC. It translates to CASSSGTQETQYF.

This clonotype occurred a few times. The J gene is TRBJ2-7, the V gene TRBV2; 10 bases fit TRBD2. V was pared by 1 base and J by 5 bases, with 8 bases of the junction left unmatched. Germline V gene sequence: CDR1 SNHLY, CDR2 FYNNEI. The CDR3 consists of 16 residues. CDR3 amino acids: CASSEVLAGEWDEQYF. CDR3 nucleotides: TGTGCCAGCAGTGAAGTGCTAGCGGGGGAATGGGACGAGCAGTACTTC.

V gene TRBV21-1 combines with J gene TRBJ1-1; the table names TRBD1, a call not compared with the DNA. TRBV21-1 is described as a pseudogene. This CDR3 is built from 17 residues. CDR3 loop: CASSILGQGCLNTEAFF. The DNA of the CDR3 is TGTGCCAGCAGCATACTTGGACAGGGGTGTCTGAACACTGAAGCTTTCTTT.

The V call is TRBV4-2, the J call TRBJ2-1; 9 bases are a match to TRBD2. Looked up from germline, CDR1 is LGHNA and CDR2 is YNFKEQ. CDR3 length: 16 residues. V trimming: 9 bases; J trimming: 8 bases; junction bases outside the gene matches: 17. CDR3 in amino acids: CASWIRAGGRGDEQFF. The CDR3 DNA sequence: TGTGCCAGTTGGATAAGGGCGGGGGGGCGCGGTGATGAGCAGTTCTTC.

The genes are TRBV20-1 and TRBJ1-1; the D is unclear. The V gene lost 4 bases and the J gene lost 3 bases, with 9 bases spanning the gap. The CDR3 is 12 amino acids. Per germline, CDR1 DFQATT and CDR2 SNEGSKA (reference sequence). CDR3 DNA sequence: TGCAGTGCTACCCCGGGTTACACTGAAGCTTTCTTT. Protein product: CSATPGYTEAFF.

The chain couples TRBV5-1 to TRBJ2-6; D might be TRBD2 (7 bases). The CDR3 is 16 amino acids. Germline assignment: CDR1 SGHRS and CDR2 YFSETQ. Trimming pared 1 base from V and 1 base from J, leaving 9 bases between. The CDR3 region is CASSLRGASGANVLTF. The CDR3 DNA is TGCGCCAGCAGCTTGCGGGGGGCTTCTGGGGCCAACGTCCTGACTTTC.

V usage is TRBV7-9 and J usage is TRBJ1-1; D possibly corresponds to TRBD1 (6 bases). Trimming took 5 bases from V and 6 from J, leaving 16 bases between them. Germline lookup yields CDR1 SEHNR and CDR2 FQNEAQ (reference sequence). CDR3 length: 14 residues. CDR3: CASSPRGGWPEAFF. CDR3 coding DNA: TGTGCCAGCAGCCCTAGGGGGGGCTGGCCTGAAGCTTTCTTT.

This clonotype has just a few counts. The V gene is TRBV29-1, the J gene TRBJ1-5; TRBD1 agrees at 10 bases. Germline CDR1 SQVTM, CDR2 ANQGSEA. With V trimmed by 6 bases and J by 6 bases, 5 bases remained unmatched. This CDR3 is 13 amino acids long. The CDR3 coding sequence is TGCAGCGTACGGACAGGGGGTGGTCAGCCCCAGCATTTT. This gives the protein CSVRTGGGQPQHF.

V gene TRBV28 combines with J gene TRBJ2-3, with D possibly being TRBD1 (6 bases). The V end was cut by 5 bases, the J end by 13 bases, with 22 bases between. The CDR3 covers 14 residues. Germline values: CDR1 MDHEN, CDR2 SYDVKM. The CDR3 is CASSQPDSHGNKYF. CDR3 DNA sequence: TGTGCCAGCAGTCAACCGGACAGTCATGGTAATAAGTATTTT. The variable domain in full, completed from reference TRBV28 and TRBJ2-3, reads DVKVTQSSRYLVKRTGEKVFLECVQDMDHENMFWYRQDPGLGLRLIYFSYDVKMKEKGDIPEGYSVSREKKERFSLILESASTNQTSMYLCASSQPDSHGNKYFGPGTRLTVL.

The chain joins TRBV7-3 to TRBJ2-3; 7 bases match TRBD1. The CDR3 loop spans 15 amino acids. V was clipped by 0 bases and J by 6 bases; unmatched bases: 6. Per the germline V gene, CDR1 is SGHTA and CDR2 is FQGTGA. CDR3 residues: CASSLTGGDGDTQYF. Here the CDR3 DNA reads TGTGCCAGCAGCTTAACAGGGGGCGATGGGGATACGCAGTATTTT. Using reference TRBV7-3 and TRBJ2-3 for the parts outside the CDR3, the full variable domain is GAGVSQTPSNKVTEKGKYVELRCDPISGHTALYWYRQSLGQGPEFLIYFQGTGAADDSGLPNDRFFAVRPEGSVSTLKIQRTERGDSAVYLCASSLTGGDGDTQYFGPGTRLTVL.

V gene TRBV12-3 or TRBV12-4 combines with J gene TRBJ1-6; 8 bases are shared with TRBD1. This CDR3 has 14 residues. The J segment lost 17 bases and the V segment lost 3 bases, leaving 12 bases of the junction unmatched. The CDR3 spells CASSLGALDREIHF. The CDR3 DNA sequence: TGTGCCAGCAGTTTGGGGGCGTTGGACAGGGAGATCCACTTT.

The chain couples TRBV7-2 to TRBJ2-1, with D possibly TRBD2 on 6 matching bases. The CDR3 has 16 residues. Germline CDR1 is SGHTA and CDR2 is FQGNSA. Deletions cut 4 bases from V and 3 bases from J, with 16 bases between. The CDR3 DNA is TGTGCCAGCAGCTCCCACCTAGCGTCCGGCTACAATGAGCAGTTCTTC. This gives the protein CASSSHLASGYNEQFF.

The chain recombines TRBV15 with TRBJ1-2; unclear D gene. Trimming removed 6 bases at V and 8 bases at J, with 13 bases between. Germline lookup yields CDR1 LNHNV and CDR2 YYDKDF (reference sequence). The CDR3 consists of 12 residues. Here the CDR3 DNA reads TGTGCCACCAGTCGAGGGCTCCGAGGCTACACCTTC. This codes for CATSRGLRGYTF.

Here the CDR3 DNA reads TGCGCCAGCAGCTTGGTCGCCGACAGGGGAGGAGGCACTGAAGCTTTCTTT. Translation gives CASSLVADRGGGTEAFF. The chain has TRBV5-1 and TRBJ1-1; TRBD1 aligns across 8 bases. J lost 4 bases, V lost 0 bases, and 11 bases had no gene match. This CDR3 region has 17 residues. CDR1 is SGHRS, CDR2 YFSETQ, per germline.

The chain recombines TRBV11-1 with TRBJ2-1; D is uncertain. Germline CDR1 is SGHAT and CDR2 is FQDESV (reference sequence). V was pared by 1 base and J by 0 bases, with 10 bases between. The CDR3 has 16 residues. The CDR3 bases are TGTGCCAGCAGCTTAGACAACCCGAGCTCCTACAATGAGCAGTTCTTC. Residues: CASSLDNPSSYNEQFF.

CDR3 in amino acids: CASTKGGRGYTF. CDR3 coding DNA: TGTGCCAGCACCAAGGGGGGAAGGGGCTACACCTTC. J is TRBJ1-2 and V is TRBV6-5, with D possibly matching TRBD1 (6 bases). CDR3 length: 12 amino acids. Germline CDR1 and CDR2: MNHEY and SVGAGI. Between the trimmed V and J ends, which lost 7 bases and 8 bases, there was a span of 14 bases.

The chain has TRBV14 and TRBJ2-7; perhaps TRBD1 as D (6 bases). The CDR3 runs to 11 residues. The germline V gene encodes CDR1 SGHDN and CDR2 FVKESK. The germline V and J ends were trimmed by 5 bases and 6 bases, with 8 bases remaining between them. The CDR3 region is CASSTGFEQYF. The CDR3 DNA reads TGTGCCAGCAGCACAGGGTTCGAGCAGTACTTC.

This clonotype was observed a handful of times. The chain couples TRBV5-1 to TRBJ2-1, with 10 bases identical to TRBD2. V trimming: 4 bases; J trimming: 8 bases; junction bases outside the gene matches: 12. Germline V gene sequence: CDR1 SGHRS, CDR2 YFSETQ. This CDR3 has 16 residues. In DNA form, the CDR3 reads TGCGCCAGCAGCCCTGGCCGGGGAGCGGGAGGGGATGAGCAGTTCTTC. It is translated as CASSPGRGAGGDEQFF.